This TCR beta chain was retrieved from a study of regulatory T cells in long-lasting Graves disease (dated by TCRdb to the early 2020s). With respect to the entire study: Persistent Graves' disease meant more than 5 years of antithyroid drug treatment with TSH receptor autoantibodies that stayed positive. Patients with persistent Graves' disease were compared with patients with newly diagnosed Graves' disease using TCR sequencing and RNA sequencing of peripheral blood. The study was conducted in China and was registered as a clinical trial. A total of roughly 35 samples were covered by TCR sequencing, comprising 13 persistent and around 20 newly diagnosed Graves' disease patients. Antithyroid drugs had been taken for 8.5 to 11 years on average by persistent Graves' disease patients in the clinical cohort. Here is what the overall study found, with its caveats: Patients with persistent disease shared more public clonotypes (around 2,500) than newly diagnosed patients did (around 1,000). The authors acknowledged the small sample size as a limitation that may reduce accuracy. TRBV28, TRBJ1-2 and TRBJ2-5 were preferentially used in persistent disease, while TRBV20-1 and TRBJ2-1 were favored in newly diagnosed disease. Only peripheral blood was studied, because thyroid tissue, the primary lesion, was inaccessible. Sequencing and analysis were limited to the TCR beta chain. Persistent Graves' disease patients showed lower TCR Shannon entropy and fewer highly expanded clones than newly diagnosed patients, suggesting clonal expansion.

In the paper's terms, the time point label means: persistent/refractory GD, antithyroid drugs over 5 years with positive TRAb. For both TCR sequencing and RNA sequencing, RNA was extracted from PBMCs using TRIzol. The diagnosis of Graves' disease was made according to American Thyroid Association guidelines. Patients were recruited from an endocrinology department in Xi'an, China. From each patient, approximately 9.9 milliliters of peripheral blood was collected into an EDTA anticoagulant tube. PBMCs were isolated by Ficoll Paque Plus density gradient separation without further T cell sorting. An Agilent 2100 Bioanalyzer and agarose gel were used to check RNA quality, and a NanoDrop 2000 was used to measure RNA concentration. This clonotype was seen at least ten times. Its antigen has not been determined. There are no base qualities to consult, and no much larger clone falls within one base. CDR1 and CDR2, per the germline V gene, are SGDLS and YYNGEE. At the junction V is shortened by 0 bases and J by 5 bases, with 6 bases in between. The CDR3 numbers 14 residues from cysteine through phenylalanine. Only CDR3 DNA is held: 42 bases, read in frame from base 1.

Library prep was done by multiplex PCR. Sequenced on an Illumina HiSeq 4000. To build TCR beta libraries, CDR3 regions were amplified by Arm-PCR using iRepertoire HTBI primers. Before sequencing, the PCR products underwent gel purification. As for the original processing: Across samples, about 64 TRBV and 15 or so TRBJ segments were identified and used for gene usage analysis of CDR3 amino acid clonotypes. COPE and FqMerger were used to merge the filtered high-quality paired reads into contigs. BLAST was used to align contigs to IMGT TRBV, TRBD and TRBJ reference genes, with CDR3 defined following IMGT. Any clonotype with a frequency above 0.1% was counted as a highly expanded clone. Repertoire diversity was measured by Shannon entropy, and V-J evenness by the Gini coefficient. A clonotype was considered public if more than one individual shared it. In-frame beta chains were kept once TCRdb had trimmed the public reads at Q25 with fastp and called clones with MiXCR. Identical CDR3 proteins give one entry, which carries the most common genes and DNA. V and J calls and clone size were set by TCRdb, not the authors. The sample profile shows about 470,000 distinct CDR3 sequences; 20% to 25% of them were found once. The ten largest clones add up to around 7% of the sample.

The input for sequencing was peripheral blood mononuclear cells (PBMCs), taken when the disease was refractory, from a patient treated with antithyroid drugs. Here the chain combines TRBV9 and TRBJ1-6; the D gene is unclear. This TCR was sampled from a female donor with Graves disease. CDR3 protein: CASSVVQDNSPLHF. The bases read TGTGCCAGCAGCGTAGTCCAAGATAATTCACCCCTCCACTTT. Supplemented by the reference TRBV9 and TRBJ1-6 proteins around the CDR3, the complete variable domain is DSGVTQTPKHLITATGQRVTLRCSPRSGDLSVYWYQQSLDQGLQFLIQYYNGEERAKGNILERFSAQQFPDLHSELNLSSLELGDSALYFCASSVVQDNSPLHFGNGTRLTVT.